This passage covers 21 T cell receptor beta chains from one sample sequenced in a study of shared clonotypes between healthy human individuals. Assay used: immunoSEQ multiplex PCR; TCRdb lists only in-frame clones, some missing. The sample holds approximately 2,000,000 clones, roughly 90% seen once. Material for sequencing was naive CD4+ T cells from PBMCs. Noted subset: CD45RA+ positively selected. The origin of the receptors is a young man in good health. Some clones in this sample may be carry-over from other donors' samples.

The chain recombines TRBV5-1 with TRBJ2-1; tentative D call: TRBD1 (6 bases). CDR1 is SGHRS and CDR2 is YFSETQ in the germline V gene. V shed 3 bases and J shed 5 bases, with 15 bases lying between them. The CDR3 is made up of 15 amino acids. CDR3 region: CASSSVGQLNNEQFF. CDR3 nucleotides: TGCGCCAGCAGCTCGGTGGGACAACTAAACAATGAGCAGTTCTTC.

V is TRBV18 and J is TRBJ2-5, with D possibly being TRBD2 (6 bases). Trimming left V 6 bases short and J 2 bases short, with 13 bases between. The germline V gene encodes CDR1 KGHSH and CDR2 LQKENI. The CDR3 runs to 14 residues. The chain's CDR3 is CASSIRGLQETQYF. Here the CDR3 DNA reads TGTGCCAGCTCTATCCGGGGACTTCAAGAGACCCAGTACTTC.

The rearrangement uses TRBV6-5 and TRBJ1-2; D possibly corresponds to TRBD1 (5 bases). Germline V gene lookup returns CDR1 MNHEY and CDR2 SVGAGI. The V gene lost 4 bases and the J gene lost 8 bases, with 20 bases spanning the gap. The CDR3 has 15 residues. CDR3 sequence: CASSSQIGPEGGYTF. In DNA form, the CDR3 reads TGTGCCAGCAGTTCCCAAATAGGTCCCGAGGGGGGCTACACCTTC.

This clone was observed once. This rearrangement joins TRBV7-2 to TRBJ2-5; tentative D call: TRBD1 (7 bases). CDR1 and CDR2 from the germline V gene are SGHTA and FQGNSA. Trimming took 5 bases from V and 1 from J, leaving 14 bases between them. There are 15 residues in the CDR3. The CDR3 spells CASSARRDSQETQYF. CDR3 nucleotides: TGTGCCAGCAGCGCCCGGAGGGACAGCCAAGAGACCCAGTACTTC.

The rearrangement links TRBV6-5 to TRBJ1-1; a weak D match, TRBD1 (6 bases). Trimming took 0 bases from V and 11 from J, leaving 16 bases between them. Germline V gene lookup returns CDR1 MNHEY and CDR2 SVGAGI. The CDR3 covers 14 residues. The DNA for the CDR3 is TGTGCCAGCAGTTACTCGGAAACAGGGAGGTCCGCTTTCTTT. It encodes CASSYSETGRSAFF.

The rearrangement joins TRBV6-5 to TRBJ2-2; no reliable D call. CDR3 length: 16 residues. Trimming removed 2 bases at V and 9 bases at J, with 19 bases between. Germline V gene data show CDR1 as MNHEY and CDR2 as SVGAGI. The CDR3 nucleotides read TGTGCCAGCAGTTACGAAATTCGGGCCCGGAGACGGGAGCTGTTTTTT. As protein: CASSYEIRARRRELFF.

Note on this clone: At the DNA level, this CDR3 is encoded by other sequences in the same sample as well. The V gene is TRBV5-1, the J gene TRBJ2-2; D may be TRBD2 (6 bases). The germline V gene has CDR1 SGHRS and CDR2 YFSETQ. The CDR3 runs to 16 residues. The V gene lost 3 bases and the J gene lost 2 bases, with 14 bases spanning the gap. The CDR3 region is CASSSLRGGNTGELFF. CDR3 nucleotide sequence: TGCGCCAGCAGCTCCCTCCGGGGAGGAAACACCGGGGAGCTGTTTTTT.

The chain combines TRBV5-1 with TRBJ2-7; D is uncertain. The CDR3 has 13 residues. Germline CDR1 is SGHRS and CDR2 is YFSETQ. Trimming took 0 bases from V and 6 from J, leaving 10 bases between them. The CDR3 sequence: CASSLESGTEQYF. In nucleotides, the CDR3 is TGCGCCAGCAGCTTGGAAAGTGGTACCGAGCAGTACTTC.

The chain is built from TRBV11-1 and TRBJ2-1; TRBD1 matches at 8 bases. In germline, CDR1 is SGHAT, CDR2 FQDESV (reference sequence). After removal of 6 bases from V and 9 bases from J, the junction contained 10 bases not matched to a gene. The CDR3 sequence is 14 residues long. The CDR3 nucleotides read TGTGCCAGCAGACTCTCGACAGGGGATGTTGAGCAGTTCTTC. The encoded protein is CASRLSTGDVEQFF. The whole variable domain, filled in from reference TRBV11-1 and TRBJ2-1, reads EAEVAQSPRYKITEKSQAVAFWCDPISGHATLYWYRQILGQGPELLVQFQDESVVDDSQLPKDRFSAERLKGVDSTLKIQPAELGDSAMYLCASRLSTGDVEQFFGPGTRLTVL.

This sequence joins TRBV12-5 and TRBJ2-1; D is undetermined. CDR1 and CDR2 from the germline V gene are LGHNT and FRNRAP. The V and J ends lost 3 bases and 4 bases respectively, with 1 base between them. There are 11 residues in the CDR3. CDR3 sequence: CASGFYNEQFF. DNA for the CDR3: TGTGCTAGTGGTTTTTACAATGAGCAGTTCTTC.

The V call is TRBV4-3, the J call TRBJ2-6; the match to TRBD1 covers 7 bases. V lost 2 bases and J lost 2; bases outside the gene matches: 3. CDR1 is LGHNA, CDR2 YSLEER, per germline. The CDR3 is 16 amino acids. CDR3 sequence reads: CASSQPTGAGANVLTF. The CDR3 DNA reads as TGCGCCAGCAGCCAACCCACAGGGGCTGGGGCCAACGTCCTGACTTTC.

The rearrangement uses TRBV27 and TRBJ2-5; perhaps D is TRBD1 or TRBD2 (5 bases each). V shed 5 bases and J shed 7 bases, with 23 bases lying between them. Germline V CDR1 and CDR2: MNHEY, SMNVEV (reference sequence). The CDR3 has 16 residues. The CDR3 loop is CASSPARPGSMWTQYF. The CDR3 region has the DNA TGTGCCAGCAGTCCCGCCCGGCCAGGGAGTATGTGGACCCAGTACTTC.

The chain uses TRBV11-2 and TRBJ2-2, with TRBD2 as a possible D gene (6 bases). V was cut by 5 bases and J by 8 bases, with 18 bases left in between. There are 15 residues in the CDR3. Germline loops: CDR1 SGHAT, CDR2 FQNNGV. CDR3 bases: TGTGCCAGCAGCCGCGGGGCTAGCTCATTGGGGGAGCTGTTTTTT. This encodes CASSRGASSLGELFF.

The V and J genes are TRBV18 and TRBJ2-1; possible D gene TRBD2, 6 bases. Germline V gives CDR1 KGHSH, CDR2 LQKENI. The V and J ends lost 3 bases and 0 bases respectively, with 9 bases between them. The CDR3 is 15 residues long. The CDR3 protein is CASSPNGGSYNEQFF. As DNA, the CDR3 is TGTGCCAGCTCACCGAACGGGGGCTCCTACAATGAGCAGTTCTTC.

This chain links TRBV28 with TRBJ1-6, with 9 bases aligning to TRBD1. The germline gives CDR1 MDHEN, CDR2 SYDVKM. V was clipped by 2 bases and J by 8 bases; unmatched bases: 1. This CDR3 spans 14 amino acids. The CDR3 sequence: CASSLGQGHSPLHF. The CDR3 region has the DNA TGTGCCAGCAGTTTAGGACAGGGGCATTCACCCCTCCACTTT.

The V gene is TRBV7-2, the J gene TRBJ2-4, with 7 positions matching TRBD1. J gave up 4 bases and V 5 bases, and 8 bases lay outside the gene matches. The CDR3 consists of 15 residues. Germline assignment: CDR1 SGHTA and CDR2 FQGNSA. CDR3 loop: CASSLLRQGKNIQYF. The CDR3 nucleotides are TGTGCCAGCAGCCTCCTCCGACAGGGTAAAAACATTCAGTACTTC.

This chain connects TRBV5-1 to TRBJ2-2, with 8 bases aligning to TRBD2. Germline V gives CDR1 SGHRS, CDR2 YFSETQ. Germline trimming cut 4 bases from V and 4 bases from J; bases unmatched to any gene: 9. This CDR3 comprises 16 residues. CDR3: CASSAKRELSTGELFF. DNA for the CDR3: TGCGCCAGCAGCGCAAAGCGGGAGCTTAGCACCGGGGAGCTGTTTTTT.

This clone was picked up one time. The rearrangement uses TRBV6-6 and TRBJ1-2; no clear D. The CDR3 has 14 residues. Germline CDR1 reads MNHNY; CDR2 reads SVGAGI (reference sequence). Trimming removed 2 bases from V and 2 bases from J, with 9 bases in between. The CDR3 coding sequence is TGTGCCAGCAGTTACGATGTCAGGAACTATGGCTACACCTTC. Translating gives CASSYDVRNYGYTF.

This chain connects TRBV7-8 to TRBJ2-5; D might be TRBD1 (5 bases). Germline V gene data show CDR1 as SGHVS and CDR2 as FQNEAQ. The CDR3 has 15 residues. V lost 4 bases and J lost 5, with 17 bases in between. CDR3 sequence reads: CASSSSLRVGETQYF. The CDR3 DNA reads TGTGCCAGCAGCTCATCCCTCAGGGTTGGGGAGACCCAGTACTTC.

The chain uses TRBV30 and TRBJ1-1, with a weak D call TRBD1 (5 bases). V dropped 8 bases and J dropped 2 bases, with 9 bases sitting between them. This CDR3 region has 11 residues. The V gene's germline CDR1 is GTSNPN and CDR2 SVGIG (reference sequence). The CDR3 here is CAGGPNTEAFF. In nucleotides, the CDR3 is TGTGCCGGGGGACCAAACACTGAAGCTTTCTTT.

This clone has more than one count but fewer than ten. The chain carries TRBV6-4 and TRBJ2-1; TRBD2 matches at 12 bases. V lost 2 bases, J lost 8 bases, and 7 bases stayed unmatched. The CDR3 is 16 residues long. The germline V gene encodes CDR1 MRHNA and CDR2 SNTAGT. CDR3 amino acids: CASSDGTSGRLHEQFF. In DNA form, the CDR3 reads TGTGCCAGCAGTGACGGTACTAGCGGGAGGTTACATGAGCAGTTCTTC.